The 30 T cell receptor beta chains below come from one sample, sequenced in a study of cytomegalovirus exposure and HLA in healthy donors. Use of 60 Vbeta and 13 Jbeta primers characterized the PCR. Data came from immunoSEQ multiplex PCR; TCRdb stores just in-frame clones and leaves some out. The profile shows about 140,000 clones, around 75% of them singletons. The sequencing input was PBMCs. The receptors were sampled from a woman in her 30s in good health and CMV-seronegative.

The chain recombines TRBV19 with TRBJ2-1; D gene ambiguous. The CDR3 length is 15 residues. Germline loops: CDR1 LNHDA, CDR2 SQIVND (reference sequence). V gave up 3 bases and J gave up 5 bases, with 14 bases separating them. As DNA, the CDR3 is TGTGCCAGTAGTATTCTCGCGCTTCCCCACAATGAGCAGTTCTTC. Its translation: CASSILALPHNEQFF.

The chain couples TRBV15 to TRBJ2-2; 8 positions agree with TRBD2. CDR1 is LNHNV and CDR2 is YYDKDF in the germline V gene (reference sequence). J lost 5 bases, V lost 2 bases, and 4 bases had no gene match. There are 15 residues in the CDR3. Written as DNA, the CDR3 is TGTGCCACCAGCAGACAGGGACTAGATACCGGGGAGCTGTTTTTT. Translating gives CATSRQGLDTGELFF.

CDR3 loop: CASSPSRGHTITEAFF. CDR3 DNA sequence: TGTGCCAGCAGCCCATCGAGGGGGCATACTATCACTGAAGCTTTCTTT. The chain joins TRBV7-2 to TRBJ1-1, with 7 bases matching TRBD1. The CDR3 consists of 16 residues. After removal of 5 bases from V and 4 bases from J, the junction contained 13 bases not matched to a gene. From germline, CDR1 is SGHTA and CDR2 FQGNSA.

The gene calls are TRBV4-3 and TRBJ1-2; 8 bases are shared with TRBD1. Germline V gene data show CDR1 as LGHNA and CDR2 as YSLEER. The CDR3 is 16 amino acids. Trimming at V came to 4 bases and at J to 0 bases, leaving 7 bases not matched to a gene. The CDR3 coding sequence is TGCGCCAGCAGCCGGCACGGGACAGGAACTAACTATGGCTACACCTTC. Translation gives CASSRHGTGTNYGYTF.

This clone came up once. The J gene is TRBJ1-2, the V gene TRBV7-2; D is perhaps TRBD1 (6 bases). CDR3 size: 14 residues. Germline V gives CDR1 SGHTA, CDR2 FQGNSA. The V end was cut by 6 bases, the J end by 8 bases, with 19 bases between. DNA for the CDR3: TGTGCCAGCAGTCTGGGACACCTGAAGGAAGGCTACACCTTC. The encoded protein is CASSLGHLKEGYTF.

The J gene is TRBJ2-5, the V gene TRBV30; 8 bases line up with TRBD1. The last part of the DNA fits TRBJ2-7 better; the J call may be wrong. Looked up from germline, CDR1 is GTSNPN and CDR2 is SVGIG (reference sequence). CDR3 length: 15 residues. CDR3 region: CAWSGRQGHGYEQYF. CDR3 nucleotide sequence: TGTGCCTGGAGTGGTCGACAGGGGCATGGCTACGAGCAGTACTTC.

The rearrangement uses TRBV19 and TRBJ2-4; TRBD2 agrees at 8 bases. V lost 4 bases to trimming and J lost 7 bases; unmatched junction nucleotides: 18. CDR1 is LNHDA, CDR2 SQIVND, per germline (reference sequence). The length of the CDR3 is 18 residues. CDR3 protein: CASSTNQPGTGGTNIQYF. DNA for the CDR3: TGTGCCAGTAGTACAAATCAACCCGGAACGGGAGGGACGAACATTCAGTACTTC.

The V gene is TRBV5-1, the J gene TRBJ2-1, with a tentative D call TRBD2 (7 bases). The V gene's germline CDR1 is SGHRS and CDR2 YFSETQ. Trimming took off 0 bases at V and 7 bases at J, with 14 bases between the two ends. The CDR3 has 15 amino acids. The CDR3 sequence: CASSLEGGLVNEQFF. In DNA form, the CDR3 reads TGCGCCAGCAGCTTGGAGGGGGGGCTTGTGAATGAGCAGTTCTTC.

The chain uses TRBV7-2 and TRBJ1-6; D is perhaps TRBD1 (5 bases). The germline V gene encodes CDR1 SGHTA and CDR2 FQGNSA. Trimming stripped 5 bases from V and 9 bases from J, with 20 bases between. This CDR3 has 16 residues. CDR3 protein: CASSPQGGDWGSPLHF. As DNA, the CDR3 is TGTGCCAGCAGCCCTCAGGGAGGGGACTGGGGTTCACCCCTCCACTTT.

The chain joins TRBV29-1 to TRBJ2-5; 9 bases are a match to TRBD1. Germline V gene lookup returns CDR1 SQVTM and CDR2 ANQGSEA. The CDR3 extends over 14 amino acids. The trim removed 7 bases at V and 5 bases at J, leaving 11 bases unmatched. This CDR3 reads CSAGVTGGRETQYF. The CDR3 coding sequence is TGCAGCGCCGGGGTGACAGGGGGTCGGGAGACCCAGTACTTC.

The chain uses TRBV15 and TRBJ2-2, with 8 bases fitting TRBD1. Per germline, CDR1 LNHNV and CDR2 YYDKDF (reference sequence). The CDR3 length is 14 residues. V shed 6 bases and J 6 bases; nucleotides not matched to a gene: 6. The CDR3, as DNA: TGTGCCACCAGGCTGGACAGGGTACCCGGGGAGCTGTTTTTT. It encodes CATRLDRVPGELFF.

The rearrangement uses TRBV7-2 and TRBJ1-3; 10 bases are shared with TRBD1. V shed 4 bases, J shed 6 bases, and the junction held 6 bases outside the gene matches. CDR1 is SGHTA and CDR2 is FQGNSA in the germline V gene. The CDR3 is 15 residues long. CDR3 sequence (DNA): TGTGCCAGCAGCTCATCCGGGACAGGGGTAAACACCATATATTTT. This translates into CASSSSGTGVNTIYF.

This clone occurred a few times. The CDR3 DNA is TGTGCCAGCAGACGCGGACAGGGGAGGGAAAAACTGTTTTTT. Protein sequence: CASRRGQGREKLFF. The V and J genes are TRBV6-6 and TRBJ1-4; the match to TRBD1 covers 9 bases. This CDR3 comprises 14 residues. Germline trimming cut 6 bases from V and 8 bases from J; bases unmatched to any gene: 7. Germline assignment: CDR1 MNHNY and CDR2 SVGAGI (reference sequence).

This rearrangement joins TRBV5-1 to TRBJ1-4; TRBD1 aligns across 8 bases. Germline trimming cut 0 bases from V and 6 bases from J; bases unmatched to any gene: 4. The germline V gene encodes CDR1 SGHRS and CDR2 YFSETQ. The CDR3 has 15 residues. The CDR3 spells CASSLEDRAHEKLFF. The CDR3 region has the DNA TGCGCCAGCAGCTTGGAGGACAGGGCTCATGAAAAACTGTTTTTT. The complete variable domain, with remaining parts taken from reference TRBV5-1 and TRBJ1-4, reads KAGVTQTPRYLIKTRGQQVTLSCSPISGHRSVSWYQQTPGQGLQFLFEYFSETQRNKGNFPGRFSGRQFSNSRSEMNVSTLELGDSALYLCASSLEDRAHEKLFFGSGTQLSVL.

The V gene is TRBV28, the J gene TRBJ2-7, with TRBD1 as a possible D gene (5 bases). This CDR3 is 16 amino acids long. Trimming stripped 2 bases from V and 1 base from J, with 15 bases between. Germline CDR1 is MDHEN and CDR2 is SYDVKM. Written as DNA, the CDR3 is TGTGCCAGCAGTTTAAGGACAATCCTCCTTTCCTACGAGCAGTACTTC. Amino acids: CASSLRTILLSYEQYF.

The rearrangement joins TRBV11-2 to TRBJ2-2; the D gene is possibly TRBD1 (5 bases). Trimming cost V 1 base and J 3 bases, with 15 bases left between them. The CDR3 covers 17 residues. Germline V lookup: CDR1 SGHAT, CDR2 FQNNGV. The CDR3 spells CASSLADTWLDTGELFF. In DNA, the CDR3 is TGTGCCAGCAGCTTAGCGGACACGTGGCTTGACACCGGGGAGCTGTTTTTT. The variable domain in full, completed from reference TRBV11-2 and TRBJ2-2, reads EAGVAQSPRYKIIEKRQSVAFWCNPISGHATLYWYQQILGQGPKLLIQFQNNGVVDDSQLPKDRFSAERLKGVDSTLKIQPAKLEDSAVYLCASSLADTWLDTGELFFGEGSRLTVL.

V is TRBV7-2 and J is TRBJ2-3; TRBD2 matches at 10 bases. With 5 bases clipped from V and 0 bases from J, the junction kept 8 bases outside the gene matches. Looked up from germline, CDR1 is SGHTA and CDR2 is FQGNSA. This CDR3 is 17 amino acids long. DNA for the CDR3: TGTGCCAGCAGCATCCGGACTAGCGGTTATAGCACAGATACGCAGTATTTT. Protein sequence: CASSIRTSGYSTDTQYF.

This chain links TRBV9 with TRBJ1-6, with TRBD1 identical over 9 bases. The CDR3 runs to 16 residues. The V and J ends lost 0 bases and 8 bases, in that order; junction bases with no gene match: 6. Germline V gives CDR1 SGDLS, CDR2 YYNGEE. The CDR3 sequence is CASSVAHGQGYSPLHF. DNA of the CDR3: TGTGCCAGCAGCGTAGCTCACGGACAGGGGTATTCACCCCTCCACTTT. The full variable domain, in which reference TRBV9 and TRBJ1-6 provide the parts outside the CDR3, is DSGVTQTPKHLITATGQRVTLRCSPRSGDLSVYWYQQSLDQGLQFLIQYYNGEERAKGNILERFSAQQFPDLHSELNLSSLELGDSALYFCASSVAHGQGYSPLHFGNGTRLTVT.

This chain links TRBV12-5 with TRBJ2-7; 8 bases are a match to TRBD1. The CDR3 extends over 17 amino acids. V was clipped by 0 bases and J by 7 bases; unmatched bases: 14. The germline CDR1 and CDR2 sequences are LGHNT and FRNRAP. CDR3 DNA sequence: TGTGCTAGTGGTTTGGTATTTCGACAGGGGTTTCCTACAGAGCAGTACTTC. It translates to CASGLVFRQGFPTEQYF.

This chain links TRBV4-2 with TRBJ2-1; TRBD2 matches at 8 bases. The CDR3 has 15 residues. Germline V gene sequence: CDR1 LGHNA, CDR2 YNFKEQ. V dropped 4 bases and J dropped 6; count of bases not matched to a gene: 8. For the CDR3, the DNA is TGTGCCAGCAGCCGACGGGAGGGCGAGGGCAATGAGCAGTTCTTC. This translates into CASSRREGEGNEQFF.

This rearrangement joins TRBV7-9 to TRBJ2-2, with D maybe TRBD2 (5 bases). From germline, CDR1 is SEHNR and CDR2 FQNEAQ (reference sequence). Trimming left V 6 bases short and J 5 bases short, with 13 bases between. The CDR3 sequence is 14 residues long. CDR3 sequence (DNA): TGTGCCAGCAGTGCCAGCGGTACGACCGGGGAGCTGTTTTTT. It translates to CASSASGTTGELFF.

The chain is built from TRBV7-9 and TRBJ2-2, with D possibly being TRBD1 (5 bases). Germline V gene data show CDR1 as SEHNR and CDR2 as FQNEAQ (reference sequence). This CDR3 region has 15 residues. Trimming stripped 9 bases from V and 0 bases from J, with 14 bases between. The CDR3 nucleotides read TGTGCCAGTACCCATCAGGGTGCGAACACCGGGGAGCTGTTTTTT. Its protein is CASTHQGANTGELFF.

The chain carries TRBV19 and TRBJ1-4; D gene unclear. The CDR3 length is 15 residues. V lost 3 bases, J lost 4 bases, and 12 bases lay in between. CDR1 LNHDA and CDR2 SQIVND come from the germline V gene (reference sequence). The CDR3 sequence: CASSILSGNNEKLFF. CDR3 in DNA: TGTGCCAGTAGTATTCTCTCGGGGAATAATGAAAAACTGTTTTTT.

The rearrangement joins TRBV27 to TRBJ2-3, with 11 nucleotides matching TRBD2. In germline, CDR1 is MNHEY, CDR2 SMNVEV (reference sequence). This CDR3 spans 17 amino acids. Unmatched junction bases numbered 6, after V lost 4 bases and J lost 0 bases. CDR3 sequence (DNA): TGTGCCAGCAGTTCCCCTGGACTAGCGGGTAGCACAGATACGCAGTATTTT. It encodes CASSSPGLAGSTDTQYF.

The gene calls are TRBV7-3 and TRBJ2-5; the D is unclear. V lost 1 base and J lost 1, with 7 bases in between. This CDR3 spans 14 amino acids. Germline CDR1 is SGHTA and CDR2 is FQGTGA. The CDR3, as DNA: TGTGCCAGCAGCTTAAAGTCCAGCCAAGAGACCCAGTACTTC. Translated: CASSLKSSQETQYF. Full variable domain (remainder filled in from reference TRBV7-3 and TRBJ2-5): GAGVSQTPSNKVTEKGKYVELRCDPISGHTALYWYRQSLGQGPEFLIYFQGTGAADDSGLPNDRFFAVRPEGSVSTLKIQRTERGDSAVYLCASSLKSSQETQYFGPGTRLLVL.

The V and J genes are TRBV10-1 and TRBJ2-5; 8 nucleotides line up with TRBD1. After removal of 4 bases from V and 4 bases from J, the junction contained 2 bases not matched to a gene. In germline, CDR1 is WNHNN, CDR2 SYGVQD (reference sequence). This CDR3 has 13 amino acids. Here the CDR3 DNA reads TGCGCCAGCAGTGGTGACAGGGGAGAGACCCAGTACTTC. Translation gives CASSGDRGETQYF.

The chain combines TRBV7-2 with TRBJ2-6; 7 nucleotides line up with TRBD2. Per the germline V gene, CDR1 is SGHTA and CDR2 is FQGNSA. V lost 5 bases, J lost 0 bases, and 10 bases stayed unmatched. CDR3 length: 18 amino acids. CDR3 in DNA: TGTGCCAGCAGCCCCCTAGCGGCCTATAACTCTGGGGCCAACGTCCTGACTTTC. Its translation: CASSPLAAYNSGANVLTF.

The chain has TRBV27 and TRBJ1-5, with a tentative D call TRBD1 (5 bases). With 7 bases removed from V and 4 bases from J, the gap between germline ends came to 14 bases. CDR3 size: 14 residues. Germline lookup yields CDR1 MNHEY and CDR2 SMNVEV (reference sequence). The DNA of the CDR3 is TGTGCCAGCAAGGGGCAGGTGGGGAATCAGCCCCAGCATTTT. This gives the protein CASKGQVGNQPQHF.

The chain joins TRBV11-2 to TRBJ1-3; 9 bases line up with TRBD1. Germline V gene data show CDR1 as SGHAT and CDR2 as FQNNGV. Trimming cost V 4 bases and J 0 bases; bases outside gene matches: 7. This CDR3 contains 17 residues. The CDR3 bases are TGTGCCAGCAGCTACAGGGGGCGACTTAGCTCTGGAAACACCATATATTTT. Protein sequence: CASSYRGRLSSGNTIYF.

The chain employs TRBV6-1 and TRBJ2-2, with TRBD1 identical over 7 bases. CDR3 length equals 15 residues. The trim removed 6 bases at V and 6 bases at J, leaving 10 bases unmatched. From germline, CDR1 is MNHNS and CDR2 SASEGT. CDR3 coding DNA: TGTGCCAGCAGCAGGAGACAGGGCGGCGCCGGGGAGCTGTTTTTT. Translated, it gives CASSRRQGGAGELFF.